This T cell receptor beta chain stems from a study of shared clonotypes between healthy human individuals. Germline CDR1 reads SGHVS; CDR2 reads FQNEAQ. This CDR3 region has 14 residues. Trimming removed 4 bases at V and 3 bases at J, with 13 bases between. Researchers drew on about 90 million PBMCs for genomic DNA from unsorted samples. The authors' processing: Filtering was not the same, since immunoSEQ gave junction-only sequences without quality scores. The method was immunoSEQ multiplex PCR; TCRdb's version includes in-frame clones alone and lacks a portion of them. The V and J calls and clone size come from that table; D and trimming were worked out from the DNA. The top ten clones hold around 13% of a sample with roughly 510,000 clones, roughly 79% of them seen once.

This TCR came from a middle-aged woman in good health. Some clones in this sample may be carry-over from other donors' samples. The chain carries TRBV7-8 and TRBJ2-7, with D possibly matching TRBD2 (6 bases). The sample was PBMCs. CDR3 region: CASSSPGLNYEQYF. The CDR3 nucleotides are TGTGCCAGCAGCTCACCGGGACTGAACTACGAGCAGTACTTC.